These 26 T cell receptor beta chains share one sample of origin, sequenced in a study of control samples from healthy donors and cancer patients. The assay was immunoSEQ multiplex PCR, and TCRdb's table has in-frame clones only and misses some. Here the sample spans under 150,000 clones, about 92% being singletons. Material: PBMCs. The source of these receptors is a man aged 50 to 59 with head and neck cancer.

CDR3 bases: TGTGCCAGCAAACTCCCTTCTAGCGGAAACACCGGGGAGCTGTTTTTT. This codes for CASKLPSSGNTGELFF. J is TRBJ2-2 and V is TRBV2; 7 bases agree with TRBD2. The junction had 10 bases not matched to a gene; V was cut back by 7 bases and J by 2 bases. The germline CDR1 and CDR2 sequences are SNHLY and FYNNEI. The CDR3 is 16 residues long.

In DNA, the CDR3 is TGCGCCAGCAGCCTCTCGTCGACAGGGAGGCCCCTCCACTTT. Amino acid sequence: CASSLSSTGRPLHF. The J gene is TRBJ1-6, the V gene TRBV4-3; 7 bases line up with TRBD1. Germline values: CDR1 LGHNA, CDR2 YSLEER. The junction had 10 bases not matched to a gene; V was cut back by 4 bases and J by 13 bases. This CDR3 is 14 amino acids long.

In this sample, this clone turned up once. The J gene is TRBJ2-7, the V gene TRBV28; D unclear. CDR1 is MDHEN, CDR2 SYDVKM, per germline. The CDR3 loop spans 13 amino acids. V was trimmed by 2 bases and J by 7 bases, leaving 12 bases between them. The DNA of the CDR3 is TGTGCCAGCAGTTTACGACCCTCCCCGGAGCAGTACTTC. Residues: CASSLRPSPEQYF.

The chain combines TRBV24-1 with TRBJ2-7; perhaps D is TRBD1 or TRBD2 (5 bases each). V was trimmed by 0 bases and J by 9 bases, leaving 8 bases between them. CDR1 and CDR2 (germline): KGHDR, SFDVKD. This CDR3 comprises 12 residues. As DNA, the CDR3 is TGTGCCACCAGTGATTTGGACGGGACGCAGTACTTC. It is translated as CATSDLDGTQYF.

This clone was recorded only once. This rearrangement joins TRBV7-9 to TRBJ2-7; 10 bases agree with TRBD1. Looked up from germline, CDR1 is SEHNR and CDR2 is FQNEAQ (reference sequence). The CDR3 runs 14 residues. Trimming removed 5 bases from V and 4 bases from J; junction bases left unmatched: 5. The CDR3 bases are TGTGCCAGCAGCGAAGGGACAGGGGCGTACGAGCAGTACTTC. This sequence encodes CASSEGTGAYEQYF.

The CDR3 DNA reads TGTGCCAGCGCTACAGGGGGCAGGATGAATGGCTACACCTTC. This codes for CASATGGRMNGYTF. V gene TRBV28 combines with J gene TRBJ1-2, with TRBD1 matching over 9 bases. This CDR3 comprises 14 residues. V gave up 8 bases and J gave up 6 bases; unmatched junction bases: 10. The germline V gene encodes CDR1 MDHEN and CDR2 SYDVKM.

The chain combines TRBV7-8 with TRBJ1-5; possible D gene TRBD1, 6 bases. The CDR3 has 12 residues. V was trimmed by 3 bases and J by 9 bases, leaving 9 bases between them. Germline CDR1 and CDR2: SGHVS and FQNEAQ. The CDR3 region has the DNA TGTGCCAGCAGCTTTTGGGGGGCGCCCCAGCATTTT. Its translation is CASSFWGAPQHF.

The sample holds a few counts of this clone. V is TRBV9 and J is TRBJ2-2; TRBD1 matches 8 bases. The junction had 11 bases not matched to a gene; V was cut back by 4 bases and J by 6 bases. This CDR3 contains 16 residues. Germline V lookup: CDR1 SGDLS, CDR2 YYNGEE. The CDR3 DNA sequence: TGTGCCAGCAGCCCCCGGAGGGGACAGGAACCCGGGGAGCTGTTTTTT. Its translation: CASSPRRGQEPGELFF.

This clone was observed a few times. J is TRBJ2-7 and V is TRBV19, with 7 bases aligning to TRBD1. V was pared by 6 bases and J by 0 bases, with 11 bases of the junction left unmatched. Germline lookup yields CDR1 LNHDA and CDR2 SQIVND (reference sequence). This CDR3 has 16 amino acids. The CDR3: CASSYGTAYSSYEQYF. Written as DNA, the CDR3 is TGTGCCAGTAGCTATGGGACAGCTTATAGCTCCTACGAGCAGTACTTC.

This clone was found once. V and J are TRBV27 and TRBJ1-4; TRBD1 agrees at 7 bases. V gave up 2 bases and J gave up 8 bases; unmatched junction bases: 8. The germline V gene has CDR1 MNHEY and CDR2 SMNVEV (reference sequence). This CDR3 is 15 amino acids long. The CDR3 spells CASSLLGTDREKLFF. CDR3 in DNA: TGTGCCAGCAGTTTACTGGGGACAGATAGGGAAAAACTGTTTTTT. Combining the CDR3 with reference TRBV27 and TRBJ1-4 gives the whole variable domain EAQVTQNPRYLITVTGKKLTVTCSQNMNHEYMSWYRQDPGLGLRQIYYSMNVEVTDKGDVPEGYKVSRKEKRNFPLILESPSPNQTSLYFCASSLLGTDREKLFFGSGTQLSVL.

The rearrangement uses TRBV21-1 and TRBJ1-3. TRBV21-1 is tagged as a pseudogene. The CDR3 sequence is 15 residues long. The CDR3 coding sequence is TGCCACCAGCCCCAAAAACGGGCGGCAGGAAACACCATATATTTT. Amino acid sequence: CHQPQKRAAGNTIYF.

Here the CDR3 DNA reads TGTGCCAGAGGGGGCCCGACAGGGGTCTACGAGCAGTACTTC. It encodes CARGGPTGVYEQYF. J is TRBJ2-7 and V is TRBV6-5, with 8 bases that match TRBD1. The trim removed 9 bases at V and 3 bases at J, leaving 10 bases unmatched. CDR1 and CDR2 (germline): MNHEY, SVGAGI. The CDR3 contains 14 residues.

The chain links TRBV30 to TRBJ1-6; D may be TRBD1 (5 bases). V was trimmed by 7 bases and J by 5 bases, leaving 12 bases between them. Germline V gives CDR1 GTSNPN, CDR2 SVGIG (reference sequence). The CDR3 consists of 13 residues. The CDR3 nucleotides are TGTGCCTTCGCGGGACTGAATAATTCACCCCTCCACTTT. Residues: CAFAGLNNSPLHF.

V gene TRBV3-1 (or the pseudogene TRBV3-2) combines with J gene TRBJ2-7; D is ambiguous. Germline CDR1 and CDR2: LGHDT and YNNKEL (reference sequence). V was shortened by 0 bases and J by 2 bases, with 5 bases between the two germline ends. The CDR3 contains 13 residues. CDR3 region: CASSQEIAYEQYF. The CDR3 nucleotides read TGTGCCAGCAGCCAAGAAATAGCCTACGAGCAGTACTTC.

The genes are TRBV5-6 and TRBJ1-6; TRBD1 might be the D (6 bases). The CDR3 loop spans 15 amino acids. CDR1 and CDR2 (germline): SGHDT, YYEEEE. Trimming stripped 2 bases from V and 10 bases from J, with 16 bases between. CDR3 residues: CASSFAGARISPLHF. The CDR3 bases are TGTGCCAGCAGCTTCGCAGGGGCACGTATCTCACCCCTCCACTTT.

The chain carries TRBV2 and TRBJ1-1; 7 nucleotides line up with TRBD1. The germline V gene encodes CDR1 SNHLY and CDR2 FYNNEI. Germline trimming cut 8 bases from V and 0 bases from J; bases unmatched to any gene: 3. The CDR3 has 13 amino acids. The CDR3 loop reads CASLDRLNTEAFF. In nucleotides, the CDR3 is TGTGCCAGCCTGGACAGGTTGAACACTGAAGCTTTCTTT. Full variable domain (remainder filled in from reference TRBV2 and TRBJ1-1): EPEVTQTPSHQVTQMGQEVILRCVPISNHLYFYWYRQILGQKVEFLVSFYNNEISEKSEIFDDQFSVERPDGSNFTLKIRSTKLEDSAMYFCASLDRLNTEAFFGQGTRLTVV.

The chain has TRBV19 and TRBJ2-3; the D gene is possibly TRBD2 (6 bases). The ends were cut back, 4 bases at V and 0 bases at J, with 8 bases in the middle. This CDR3 spans 14 amino acids. Per the germline V gene, CDR1 is LNHDA and CDR2 is SQIVND (reference sequence). The CDR3 is CASSSGTSTDTQYF. CDR3 sequence (DNA): TGTGCCAGTAGTAGCGGGACTAGCACAGATACGCAGTATTTT.

The count of this clone is one. V and J are TRBV18 and TRBJ2-3, with 8 bases that match TRBD1. V was clipped by 4 bases and J by 2 bases; unmatched bases: 5. This CDR3 comprises 15 residues. Looked up from germline, CDR1 is KGHSH and CDR2 is LQKENI. The CDR3 sequence: CASSRLDRATDTQYF. In DNA, the CDR3 is TGTGCCAGCTCACGATTGGACAGGGCCACAGATACGCAGTATTTT.

This sequence joins TRBV5-1 and TRBJ2-7, with unresolved D. V was shortened by 0 bases and J by 7 bases, with 17 bases between the two germline ends. CDR3 length equals 15 residues. Germline CDR1 SGHRS, CDR2 YFSETQ. The CDR3 is CASSLATDRLGEQYF. The DNA for the CDR3 is TGCGCCAGCAGCTTGGCCACGGACCGCTTGGGGGAGCAGTACTTC.

This chain uses TRBV5-8 with TRBJ2-7; D is possibly TRBD2 (5 bases). Between the trimmed V and J ends, which lost 0 bases and 3 bases, there was a span of 10 bases. The CDR3 sequence is 14 residues long. Germline CDR1 SGHTS, CDR2 YDEGEE. For the CDR3, the DNA is TGTGCCAGCAGCTTGGAAGAAGGGAGCTACGAGCAGTACTTC. It is translated as CASSLEEGSYEQYF.

This chain connects TRBV3-1 (or the pseudogene TRBV3-2) to TRBJ1-6; D call uncertain. Trimming pared 4 bases from V and 8 bases from J, leaving 12 bases between. CDR1 is LGHDT, CDR2 YNNKEL, per germline (reference sequence). The CDR3 extends over 14 amino acids. The CDR3 nucleotides are TGTGCCAGCAGCCGTGGGGTTTACGATTCACCCCTCCACTTT. Translation: CASSRGVYDSPLHF.

V usage is TRBV18 and J usage is TRBJ1-1; 10 bases are shared with TRBD1. This CDR3 is built from 16 residues. CDR1 and CDR2 (germline): KGHSH, LQKENI. The V segment lost 1 base and the J segment 1 base; nucleotides outside the gene matches: 3. The CDR3 spells CASSPLDRGRNTEAFF. The CDR3 DNA is TGTGCCAGCTCACCACTAGACAGGGGGCGGAACACTGAAGCTTTCTTT.

Comment on this clone: Distinct nucleotide sequences in the sample also encode this CDR3. The chain combines TRBV28 with TRBJ1-2; tentatively, D is TRBD1 (6 bases). Germline V gene sequence: CDR1 MDHEN, CDR2 SYDVKM. The CDR3 runs 12 residues. The germline V and J ends were trimmed by 2 bases and 5 bases, with 6 bases remaining between them. CDR3 region: CASSLTGYGYTF. CDR3 DNA sequence: TGTGCCAGCAGTTTAACAGGGTATGGCTACACCTTC.

In DNA form, the CDR3 reads TGTGCCAGCAGTTACTTACCGGGACAGGGCTACGAGCAGTACTTC. Its protein product is CASSYLPGQGYEQYF. This chain connects TRBV6-5 to TRBJ2-7; 9 positions match TRBD1. This CDR3 spans 15 amino acids. Germline assignment: CDR1 MNHEY and CDR2 SVGAGI. Trimming at V came to 1 base and at J to 3 bases, leaving 4 bases not matched to a gene.

V gene TRBV7-6 combines with J gene TRBJ2-6; no clear D. Trimming took 5 bases from V and 0 from J, leaving 2 bases between them. The CDR3 has 13 residues. Germline CDR1 reads SGHVS; CDR2 reads FNYEAQ. The CDR3 is CASSRSGANVLTF. CDR3 nucleotides: TGTGCCAGCAGCCGCTCTGGGGCCAACGTCCTGACTTTC. The entire variable domain, with the rest obtained from reference TRBV7-6 and TRBJ2-6, is as follows: GAGVSQSPRYKVTKRGQDVALRCDPISGHVSLYWYRQALGQGPEFLTYFNYEAQQDKSGLPNDRFSAERPEGSISTLTIQRTEQRDSAMYRCASSRSGANVLTFGAGSRLTVL.

The CDR3 DNA reads TGCGCCAGCAGCGAAGCCACCGGCGGAGGGACGCGAAACACCATATATTTT. Residues: CASSEATGGGTRNTIYF. This chain links TRBV4-3 with TRBJ1-3, with D tentatively TRBD1 (5 bases). The CDR3 sequence is 17 residues long. Germline values: CDR1 LGHNA, CDR2 YSLEER. The ends were cut back, 5 bases at V and 5 bases at J, with 22 bases in the middle.